Presented here are 20 T cell receptor beta chains from one specimen sequenced in a study of human T cells and chemical hapten exposure. This sample's time point: patch test 1, 2 weeks after DPC sensitization. Treatment here: therapeutic diphenylcyclopropenone sensitization with weekly scalp DPC. TCRdb reanalysed the RACE reads using MiXCR and keeps one entry per CDR3 protein. This table holds about 120,000 distinct CDR3 sequences, about 13% found once. This specimen was whole blood, taken in connection with sensitization to the hapten diphenylcyclopropenone (DPC). Every receptor here comes from a man younger than 30 with alopecia areata. Some clones in this sample may be carry-over from other donors' samples.

There are a few counts of this clonotype. The V and J genes are TRBV6-2 or TRBV6-3 and TRBJ1-2; TRBD1 matches 7 bases. Germline values: CDR1 MNHEY, CDR2 SVGEGT. The ends lost 5 bases at V and 6 bases at J; junction bases unmatched: 6. The CDR3 extends over 13 amino acids. CDR3 loop: CASSTGTANGYTF. In DNA, the CDR3 is TGTGCCAGCAGTACCGGGACAGCTAATGGCTACACCTTC.

This clonotype was seen a handful of times. The chain couples TRBV5-1 to TRBJ2-7; D gene ambiguous. The ends were cut back, 4 bases at V and 0 bases at J, with 11 bases in the middle. Germline-derived CDR1 and CDR2 are SGHRS and YFSETQ. The CDR3 sequence is 14 residues long. The DNA for the CDR3 is TGCGCCAGCAGCCCTACCCCAGCCTCCTACGAGCAGTACTTC. Translation gives CASSPTPASYEQYF.

This clonotype has a count of ten or more. This chain links TRBV7-2 with TRBJ1-1; possibly TRBD1 for D (5 bases). CDR1 SGHTA and CDR2 FQGNSA come from the germline V gene. Trimming stripped 2 bases from V and 7 bases from J, with 8 bases between. The CDR3 is 12 residues long. CDR3 sequence reads: CASSLWGDEAFF. DNA for the CDR3: TGTGCCAGCAGCTTATGGGGGGATGAAGCTTTCTTT. The variable domain in full, with the rest retrieved from reference TRBV7-2 and TRBJ1-1, is GAGVSQSPSNKVTEKGKDVELRCDPISGHTALYWYRQSLGQGLEFLIYFQGNSAPDKSGLPSDRFSAERTGGSVSTLTIQRTQQEDSAVYLCASSLWGDEAFFGQGTRLTVV.

The V gene is TRBV7-2, the J gene TRBJ2-7; TRBD2 aligns across 8 bases. The CDR3 totals 14 residues. Per the germline V gene, CDR1 is SGHTA and CDR2 is FQGNSA. The CDR3 loop reads CAYWGASGSYEQYF. For the CDR3, the DNA is TGTGCTTATTGGGGAGCTAGCGGGTCCTACGAGCAGTACTTC.

The rearrangement joins TRBV20-1 to TRBJ2-2; possible D gene TRBD2, 6 bases. V was pared by 6 bases and J by 6 bases, with 20 bases between. CDR3 size: 15 residues. The germline V gene has CDR1 DFQATT and CDR2 SNEGSKA (reference sequence). CDR3 nucleotides: TGCAGTGCCCGAAAGTCCGGGACTCACTCCGGGGAGCTGTTTTTT. Residues: CSARKSGTHSGELFF.

The genes are TRBV12-3 or TRBV12-4 and TRBJ1-2; D unclear. This CDR3 has 13 amino acids. V shed 4 bases and J shed 4 bases, with 10 bases lying between them. Here the CDR3 reads CASSYPRSYGYTF. The CDR3 bases are TGTGCCAGCAGTTACCCCCGGTCCTATGGCTACACCTTC.

This CDR3 is CASSRLLGEVDNQPQHF. CDR3 nucleotides: TGTGCCAGCAGCCGACTACTTGGTGAGGTTGACAATCAGCCCCAGCATTTT. The rearrangement uses TRBV28 and TRBJ1-5, with D uncertain. The V and J ends lost 6 bases and 3 bases respectively, with 21 bases between them. The germline gives CDR1 MDHEN, CDR2 SYDVKM. The CDR3 sequence is 17 residues long.

V usage is TRBV6-1 and J usage is TRBJ2-1; 8 bases fit TRBD1. This CDR3 is built from 15 residues. Looked up from germline, CDR1 is MNHNS and CDR2 is SASEGT. V trimming: 6 bases; J trimming: 2 bases; junction bases outside the gene matches: 6. CDR3 sequence: CASRRTGRTYNEQFF. The CDR3, as DNA: TGTGCCAGCAGGAGGACAGGGCGGACCTACAATGAGCAGTTCTTC.

This chain joins TRBV7-3 and TRBJ1-1, with D possibly being TRBD1 (6 bases). Germline V CDR1 and CDR2: SGHTA, FQGTGA. This CDR3 has 13 amino acids. Trimming shortened V by 4 bases and J by 1 base, and 7 bases separated the two germline ends. The CDR3 loop is CASSWTANTEAFF. CDR3 bases: TGTGCCAGCAGCTGGACAGCGAACACTGAAGCTTTCTTT.

The sample holds a few counts of this clonotype. The chain uses TRBV29-1 and TRBJ1-1, with D tentatively TRBD1 (6 bases). Germline V gives CDR1 SQVTM, CDR2 ANQGSEA. This CDR3 is 12 amino acids long. The ends were cut back, 7 bases at V and 1 base at J, with 10 bases in the middle. The CDR3 bases are TGCAGCGCTTGGACAGAGAACACTGAAGCTTTCTTT. Translation gives CSAWTENTEAFF.

This rearrangement joins TRBV21-1 to TRBJ2-3; no check of the table's D call, TRBD1, against the DNA was made. TRBV21-1 is reported as a pseudogene. The CDR3 sequence is 16 residues long. The CDR3 loop is CASSKGLGGFTDTQYF. Written as DNA, the CDR3 is TGTGCCAGCAGCAAAGGGTTAGGGGGCTTCACAGATACGCAGTATTTT.

The chain combines TRBV12-3 or TRBV12-4 with TRBJ1-4; D is perhaps TRBD1 (6 bases). Trimming removed 4 bases from V and 5 bases from J, with 11 bases in between. There are 14 residues in the CDR3. CDR3 nucleotides: TGTGCCAGCAGTTCAGGGGTTAGGAATGAAAAACTGTTTTTT. Its translation is CASSSGVRNEKLFF.

The sample holds many counts of this clonotype. This sequence joins TRBV18 and TRBJ1-5; no reliable D call. V was cut by 3 bases and J by 2 bases, with 8 bases left in between. The CDR3 covers 14 residues. Germline CDR1 is KGHSH and CDR2 is LQKENI. CDR3 DNA: TGTGCCAGCTCACCGACGGGTGGCAATCAGCCCCAGCATTTT. Translated: CASSPTGGNQPQHF.

This clonotype has a handful of counts. The chain links TRBV6-5 to TRBJ2-7; 11 bases line up with TRBD2. Per the germline V gene, CDR1 is MNHEY and CDR2 is SVGAGI. V dropped 10 bases and J dropped 3; count of bases not matched to a gene: 8. CDR3 length: 14 amino acids. CDR3 sequence (DNA): TGTGCCACCCGCACTAGCGGGGGAAACTACGAGCAGTACGTC. This encodes CATRTSGGNYEQYV.

This chain links TRBV18 with TRBJ1-3; tentative D call: TRBD1 (6 bases). The length of the CDR3 is 17 residues. Germline values: CDR1 KGHSH, CDR2 LQKENI. Trimming stripped 0 bases from V and 4 bases from J, with 16 bases between. CDR3 sequence: CASSPPVAGAFGNTIYF. CDR3 DNA: TGTGCCAGCTCACCACCGGTTGCAGGGGCGTTCGGAAACACCATATATTTT.

The rearrangement uses TRBV12-3 or TRBV12-4 and TRBJ1-1; TRBD1 matches at 7 bases. V shed 5 bases, J shed 5 bases, and the junction held 8 bases outside the gene matches. This CDR3 comprises 14 residues. The CDR3 sequence is CASSGHRGGTEAFF. Here the CDR3 DNA reads TGTGCCAGCAGTGGACACAGGGGCGGTACTGAAGCTTTCTTT.

The chain has TRBV7-9 and TRBJ1-2; D unresolved. Per germline, CDR1 SEHNR and CDR2 FQNEAQ (reference sequence). This CDR3 is built from 12 residues. V shed 4 bases and J shed 1 base, with 4 bases lying between them. CDR3 coding DNA: TGTGCCAGCAGCTCCAATAACTATGGCTACACCTTC. Protein product: CASSSNNYGYTF.

The sample holds a few counts of this clonotype. The gene calls are TRBV2 and TRBJ1-5, with a tentative D call TRBD1 (6 bases). V was pared by 4 bases and J by 7 bases, with 14 bases between. The germline CDR1 and CDR2 sequences are SNHLY and FYNNEI. This CDR3 is built from 14 residues. The DNA for the CDR3 is TGTGCCAGCAGTGGGAACAGGGTAGGCCAGCCCCAGCATTTT. The encoded protein is CASSGNRVGQPQHF. The whole variable domain, filled in from reference TRBV2 and TRBJ1-5, reads EPEVTQTPSHQVTQMGQEVILRCVPISNHLYFYWYRQILGQKVEFLVSFYNNEISEKSEIFDDQFSVERPDGSNFTLKIRSTKLEDSAMYFCASSGNRVGQPQHFGDGTRLSIL.

The J gene is TRBJ2-5, the V gene TRBV4-1; no clear D. Germline loops: CDR1 MGHRA, CDR2 YSYEKL. The CDR3 runs to 13 residues. The V end was cut by 0 bases, the J end by 6 bases, with 8 bases between. DNA of the CDR3: TGCGCCAGCAGCCAAGATGGTTACCAGACCCAGTACTTC. Translated, it gives CASSQDGYQTQYF.

The chain joins TRBV6-2 or TRBV6-3 to TRBJ2-5; a possible D gene is TRBD2 (6 bases). Germline V gene lookup returns CDR1 MNHEY and CDR2 SVGEGT. The length of the CDR3 is 13 residues. V was trimmed by 2 bases and J by 4 bases, leaving 8 bases between them. CDR3 DNA: TGTGCCAGCAGTTACGACGGGGGAGAGACCCAGTACTTC. It yields the protein CASSYDGGETQYF.